The clone carrying this TCR beta chain was recorded a few times. Its specificity is not known. CDR1 and CDR2 from the germline V gene are LNHNV and YYDKDF (reference sequence). V was clipped by 8 bases and J by 8 bases, with 19 bases between them. This CDR3 spans 14 amino acids. 13 Jbeta primers and 60 Vbeta primers were used for the PCR. TCRdb keeps only in-frame clones here, not all; method: immunoSEQ multiplex PCR. The sample shows about 150,000 clones, roughly 80% of them seen only once. These data come from a study of cytomegalovirus exposure and HLA in healthy donors. The overall study: Of over 350 genotyped donors, 80% to 85% grouped in the Caucasian-associated ancestry cluster. General study points: Trimming of TCR beta V- and J-genes showed a link, identified in a later analysis, to a missense DCLRE1C variant. In a later analysis, donors in an Asian-associated ancestry cluster reportedly had fewer N-insertions in productive TCRs than the cohort mean.

Material for sequencing was PBMCs. The receptor was isolated from a man younger than 35 in good health and CMV-seropositive. The chain recombines TRBV15 with TRBJ2-1, with a possible D match to TRBD2 (6 bases). CDR3 DNA sequence: TGTGCCACCTTGGGAGGAAGTTTTCGGGATGAGCAGTTCTTC. Translated: CATLGGSFRDEQFF.